The clone carrying this T cell receptor beta chain was counted a few times. The antigen is undetermined. MiXCR, applied by TCRdb to the RACE reads, yields one record per CDR3 protein. In the table there are around 360,000 distinct CDR3 sequences, roughly 6.3% of which are singletons. As for time point: patch test 2, 6 weeks after DPC sensitization. Sample treatment: therapeutic diphenylcyclopropenone sensitization with weekly scalp DPC. Germline CDR1 and CDR2: SGHRS and YFSETQ. V was pared by 0 bases and J by 1 base, with 16 bases between. CDR3 length equals 17 residues. This record belongs to a study of human T cells and chemical hapten exposure. Study observations and caveats: Controls had significantly fewer large CDR3 similarity clusters than were formed by expanded TCRs. PT1 expanded TCR counts and patch test score correlated positively.

The input for sequencing was whole blood, taken in connection with sensitization to the hapten diphenylcyclopropenone (DPC). The TCR comes from a woman between 18 and 29 years old with alopecia areata. Some clones in this sample may be carry-over from other donors' samples. V and J are TRBV5-1 and TRBJ1-2; unclear D gene. The CDR3 loop is CASSLAVEWQLNYGYTF. CDR3 nucleotides: TGCGCCAGCAGCTTGGCCGTTGAATGGCAGCTTAACTATGGCTACACCTTC.